This TCR beta chain came from a study of blood T cell repertoires in COVID-19. At the level of the study: From T cells, B-cell-depleted T cells, or PBMCs came the material, which was cDNA or gDNA.

As handled by the study authors: Estimation of nucleated cell counts relied on the amplification of reference gene primers. TCRdb's table, derived via immunoSEQ multiplex PCR, lists solely in-frame clones and lacks some. V and J calls and clone size come straight from that table; D and trimming were deduced from the DNA. The sample includes about 270,000 clones, approximately 77% of them seen just once. In germline, CDR1 is SGHTA, CDR2 FQGNSA. This CDR3 is built from 14 residues. J lost 4 bases, V lost 6 bases, and 6 bases had no gene match. This TCR was sampled from a woman younger than 30 with acute or convalescent COVID-19. Sequences were obtained from peripheral blood. The rearrangement links TRBV7-2 to TRBJ1-3; 7 bases are a match to TRBD1. The CDR3 DNA reads as TGTGCCAGCAGGGACAGGTTAGAAGGAAACACCATATATTTT. Its translation: CASRDRLEGNTIYF.